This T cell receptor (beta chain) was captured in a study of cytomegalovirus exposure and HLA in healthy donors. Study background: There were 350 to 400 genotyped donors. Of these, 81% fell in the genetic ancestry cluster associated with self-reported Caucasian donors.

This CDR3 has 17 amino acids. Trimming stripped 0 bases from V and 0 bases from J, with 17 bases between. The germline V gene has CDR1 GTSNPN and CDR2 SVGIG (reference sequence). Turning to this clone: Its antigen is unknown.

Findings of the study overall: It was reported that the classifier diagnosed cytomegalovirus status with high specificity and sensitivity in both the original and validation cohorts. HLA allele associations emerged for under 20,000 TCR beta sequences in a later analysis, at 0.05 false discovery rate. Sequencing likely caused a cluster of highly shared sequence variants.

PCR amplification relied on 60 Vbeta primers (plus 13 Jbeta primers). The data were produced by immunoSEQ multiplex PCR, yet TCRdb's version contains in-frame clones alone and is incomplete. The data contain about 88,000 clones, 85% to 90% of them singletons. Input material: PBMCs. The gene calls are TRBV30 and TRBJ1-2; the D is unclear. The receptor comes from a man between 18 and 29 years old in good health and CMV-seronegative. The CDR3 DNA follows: TGTGCCTGGAGTGTACATCGGAGGACCGCGGCTAACTATGGCTACACCTTC. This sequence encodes CAWSVHRRTAANYGYTF.